The present TCR delta chain was sequenced within a study of γδ T cells in repeated Plasmodium falciparum infection. Looked up from germline, CDR1 is TSWWSYY and CDR2 is QGS. The CDR3 extends over 15 amino acids. Gammadelta T cells were flow-sorted from PBMC into Vgamma9/Vdelta2+ and Vdelta2-negative populations for bulk analysis. This clone was picked up many times. TCRdb assigns this DNA the protein of a much larger clone, which departs from its translation at residue 14; this likely reflects a read error, and the protein shown comes from translating the DNA. TCRdb re-called the multiplex PCR reads with CATT. This repertoire shows 90,000 to 95,000 delta-chain clones, 0.98% found once; its top ten account for 9.5% to 10%.

The chain joins TRDV1 to TRDJ1; 13 nucleotides line up with TRDD3. The sequence came from a pool of human donors (malaria-infected and uninfected, not separated). The sequencing sample was made of gamma-delta T cells from blood. The CDR3, as DNA: TGTGCTCTTGGGGACTGCACTGGGGGATACGAGAAACTCACCTTT. It is translated as CALGDCTGGYEKLTF.